This paragraph covers one T cell receptor (beta chain) sequence. The antigen is not known. The data stem from a study of shared clonotypes between healthy human individuals. General observations from the study: Around 5% of naive CD4 clonotypes were common to four donors.

In germline, CDR1 is SEHNR, CDR2 FQNEAQ (reference sequence). Losses at the gene ends were 5 bases for V and 1 base for J; bases not matched to a gene: 11. The CDR3 has 17 residues. When replicate PCRs were run on sorted subsets, they used 200 ng DNA, approximately 33,000 T cell genomes. TCRdb's copy holds only in-frame clones and misses some; the assay was immunoSEQ multiplex PCR. The sample records about 2 million clones, approximately 95% being singletons. Only CD45RO-negative cells positively selected for CCR7 counted as naive CD8 cells, so terminally differentiated effector memory CD45RA+ cells were excluded.

The rearrangement links TRBV7-9 to TRBJ1-2; 9 bases agree with TRBD1. The material sequenced was naive CD8+ T cells sorted from blood. The receptor was derived from a man in his late teens or twenties in good health. CDR3 sequence (DNA): TGTGCCAGCAGCGGACCGGGACAGGGAATGGGTAACTATGGCTACACCTTC. Its protein is CASSGPGQGMGNYGYTF. Full variable domain (remainder filled in from reference TRBV7-9 and TRBJ1-2): DTGVSQNPRHKITKRGQNVTFRCDPISEHNRLYWYRQTLGQGPEFLTYFQNEAQLEKSRLLSDRFSAERPKGSFSTLEIQRTEQGDSAMYLCASSGPGQGMGNYGYTFGSGTRLTVV.